The 29 T cell receptor beta chains below come from one sample, sequenced in a study of spatial heterogeneity in lung cancer. The sample's time point: sample taken at primary tumor resection. TCRdb fed the 5' RACE reads into MiXCR, producing one record per CDR3 protein. The sample shows roughly 80,000 distinct CDR3 sequences, under 8.5% of them seen only once. The specimen was PBMCs, collected at surgery. The receptors derive from a male donor with early-stage non-small cell lung cancer.

This clonotype was seen a few times. J is TRBJ1-2 and V is TRBV5-1; D call uncertain. In germline, CDR1 is SGHRS, CDR2 YFSETQ. The CDR3 runs 13 residues. Trimming shortened V by 2 bases and J by 3 bases, and 8 bases separated the two germline ends. CDR3 sequence: CASSFDADYGYTF. In DNA form, the CDR3 reads TGCGCCAGCAGCTTCGACGCTGACTATGGCTACACCTTC.

In its sample, this clonotype was seen many times. The chain carries TRBV15 and TRBJ1-5; D may be TRBD1 (5 bases). Germline V gene sequence: CDR1 LNHNV, CDR2 YYDKDF (reference sequence). CDR3 length: 15 amino acids. Trimming removed 5 bases from V and 5 bases from J, with 16 bases in between. The CDR3 spells CATSGARGIYQPQHF. CDR3 DNA: TGTGCCACCAGCGGCGCAAGGGGCATATATCAGCCCCAGCATTTT.

This clonotype showed up many times. The chain recombines TRBV5-1 with TRBJ1-1; a possible D gene is TRBD1 (5 bases). Germline CDR1 is SGHRS and CDR2 is YFSETQ. There are 14 residues in the CDR3. V was trimmed by 0 bases and J by 4 bases, leaving 10 bases between them. The DNA for the CDR3 is TGCGCCAGCAGCTTGGCTGGGGCAAGCACTGAAGCTTTCTTT. This codes for CASSLAGASTEAFF.

This clonotype was found many times. The CDR3 region is CSARTGTNYEQYF. The CDR3 coding sequence is TGCAGTGCTAGAACCGGGACAAACTACGAGCAGTACTTC. The chain employs TRBV20-1 and TRBJ2-7; D possibly corresponds to TRBD1 (6 bases). Germline V gives CDR1 DFQATT, CDR2 SNEGSKA (reference sequence). This CDR3 contains 13 residues. The V gene lost 2 bases and the J gene lost 3 bases, with 11 bases spanning the gap.

This clonotype was seen more than once but under ten times. This chain connects TRBV28 to TRBJ2-7; perhaps TRBD1 as D (5 bases). CDR1 is MDHEN, CDR2 SYDVKM, per germline. There are 13 residues in the CDR3. Trimming took off 5 bases at V and 7 bases at J, with 15 bases between the two ends. In DNA, the CDR3 is TGTGCCAGCAGTCCGACAGCAGGGTTGGAGCAGTACTTC. This translates into CASSPTAGLEQYF.

The chain carries TRBV7-2 and TRBJ1-5, with D possibly being TRBD1 (5 bases). V gave up 5 bases and J gave up 6 bases, with 17 bases separating them. The length of the CDR3 is 15 residues. CDR1 SGHTA and CDR2 FQGNSA come from the germline V gene. The CDR3 loop is CASSVDRGGFQPQHF. The CDR3 region has the DNA TGTGCCAGCAGCGTAGACCGCGGGGGATTTCAGCCCCAGCATTTT.

Of note for this clonotype: This clone may be a read error of a much larger clone one base away. The CDR3: CASRFLLAGGHEQFF. The CDR3 region has the DNA TGTGCCAGTCGATTCCTTCTAGCGGGCGGCCATGAGCAGTTCTTC. This chain joins TRBV18 and TRBJ2-1; 8 nucleotides align to TRBD2. This CDR3 region has 15 residues. The junction had 15 bases not matched to a gene; V was cut back by 9 bases and J by 8 bases. Germline CDR1 KGHSH, CDR2 LQKENI.

This clonotype showed up many times. The genes are TRBV3-1 and TRBJ1-4; D is ambiguous. V lost 2 bases and J lost 7, with 8 bases in between. The CDR3 loop spans 13 amino acids. Germline CDR1 and CDR2: LGHDT and YNNKEL (reference sequence). CDR3 DNA: TGTGCCAGCAGCCAACGGTCCGCTGAAAAACTGTTTTTT. Amino acids: CASSQRSAEKLFF.

This clonotype was counted a few times. The rearrangement uses TRBV12-3 or TRBV12-4 and TRBJ1-2; tentative D call: TRBD1 (6 bases). This CDR3 region has 13 residues. Deletions cut 6 bases from V and 5 bases from J, with 13 bases between. The CDR3 spells CASSPGTPYGYTF. The CDR3 coding sequence is TGTGCCAGCAGCCCCGGGACACCTTATGGCTACACCTTC.

V gene TRBV10-3 combines with J gene TRBJ1-2, with D hard to call. With 2 bases removed from V and 4 bases from J, the gap between germline ends came to 5 bases. The CDR3 covers 12 residues. Per the germline V gene, CDR1 is ENHRY and CDR2 is SYGVKD. As DNA, the CDR3 is TGTGCCATCAGTGAGCCAGGCTATGGCTACACCTTC. Its translation: CAISEPGYGYTF.

The rearrangement uses TRBV10-3 and TRBJ2-3; D could derive from TRBD1 or TRBD2 (6 bases each). The germline V gene encodes CDR1 ENHRY and CDR2 SYGVKD. V lost 2 bases, J lost 2 bases, and 23 bases lay in between. The CDR3 has 19 residues. CDR3 sequence: CAISEPKKKSPGATDTQYF. The CDR3 DNA reads TGTGCCATCAGTGAGCCTAAGAAGAAGTCTCCGGGGGCCACAGATACGCAGTATTTT.

Many counts were recorded for this clonotype. The chain couples TRBV4-2 to TRBJ2-7; D remains ambiguous. The germline gives CDR1 LGHNA, CDR2 YNFKEQ. Trimming cost V 0 bases and J 0 bases, with 9 bases left between them. This CDR3 contains 15 residues. The CDR3 region has the DNA TGTGCCAGCAGCCAAGAGGGATCCAGCTCCTACGAGCAGTACTTC. This sequence encodes CASSQEGSSSYEQYF.

This clonotype was counted a few times. The genes are TRBV7-9 and TRBJ1-5; TRBD1 matches at 8 bases. Unmatched junction bases numbered 8, after V lost 4 bases and J lost 6 bases. This CDR3 region has 15 residues. Germline CDR1 is SEHNR and CDR2 is FQNEAQ (reference sequence). CDR3 DNA sequence: TGTGCCAGCAGCTCAGCAGACAGGGGTACTCAGCCCCAGCATTTT. This gives the protein CASSSADRGTQPQHF. Based on the CDR3 plus reference TRBV7-9 and TRBJ1-5, the full variable domain is DTGVSQNPRHKITKRGQNVTFRCDPISEHNRLYWYRQTLGQGPEFLTYFQNEAQLEKSRLLSDRFSAERPKGSFSTLEIQRTEQGDSAMYLCASSSADRGTQPQHFGDGTRLSIL.

This rearrangement joins TRBV19 to TRBJ1-5; 7 nucleotides agree with TRBD1. The CDR3 runs 15 residues. V was clipped by 5 bases and J by 4 bases; unmatched bases: 8. From germline, CDR1 is LNHDA and CDR2 SQIVND (reference sequence). The CDR3 nucleotides are TGTGCCAGTAGTCTTCGACAGGGTATGAATCAGCCCCAGCATTTT. Its translation: CASSLRQGMNQPQHF.

This clonotype was picked up many times. The chain combines TRBV12-3 or TRBV12-4 with TRBJ2-1, with 7 bases aligning to TRBD1. Trimming cost V 1 base and J 7 bases; bases outside gene matches: 7. The CDR3 is made up of 15 amino acids. The CDR3 DNA follows: TGTGCCAGCAGTTTAGGGGGAAACAGGGGAAATGAGCAGTTCTTC. Protein product: CASSLGGNRGNEQFF.

This CDR3 reads CAWSVGNEQFF. The CDR3 DNA sequence: TGTGCCTGGAGTGTCGGCAATGAGCAGTTCTTC. The chain joins TRBV30 to TRBJ2-1, with unresolved D. The ends were cut back, 0 bases at V and 6 bases at J, with 3 bases in the middle. This CDR3 is 11 amino acids long. In germline, CDR1 is GTSNPN, CDR2 SVGIG (reference sequence).

The chain carries TRBV4-2 and TRBJ2-3; 15 bases map to TRBD2. V trimming: 4 bases; J trimming: 0 bases; junction bases outside the gene matches: 8. The CDR3 covers 19 residues. Germline V CDR1 and CDR2: LGHNA, YNFKEQ. The CDR3 region has the DNA TGTGCCAGCAGCCCCGGGACTAGCGGGAGGTCCACTAGCACAGATACGCAGTATTTT. It is translated as CASSPGTSGRSTSTDTQYF.

This clonotype came up many times. The chain links TRBV10-3 to TRBJ2-7; 7 bases fit TRBD1. Germline values: CDR1 ENHRY, CDR2 SYGVKD. The CDR3 contains 15 residues. V shed 6 bases and J 0 bases; nucleotides not matched to a gene: 8. CDR3 sequence (DNA): TGTGCCATCAGCCCAGTTTGGGACAGCTCCTACGAGCAGTACTTC. This translates into CAISPVWDSSYEQYF.

This sequence joins TRBV27 and TRBJ2-3, with 14 bases aligning to TRBD2. V trimming: 6 bases; J trimming: 3 bases; junction bases outside the gene matches: 11. Germline lookup yields CDR1 MNHEY and CDR2 SMNVEV (reference sequence). This CDR3 spans 18 amino acids. The CDR3 DNA follows: TGTGCCAGCAGCTCACCCGGGACTAGCGGGAGTATTACAGATACGCAGTATTTT. Amino acid sequence: CASSSPGTSGSITDTQYF.

In regard to this clonotype: At one boundary the junction diverges from the germline segment, which might be a read error. The rearrangement uses TRBV4-1 and TRBJ2-7; 7 positions agree with TRBD1. The CDR3 has 16 amino acids. In germline, CDR1 is MGHRA, CDR2 YSYEKL. CDR3 nucleotide sequence: TGCGTCAGCAGCCAAGATGGACAGGCGCTGAGGTACGAGCAGTACTTC. Encoded protein: CVSSQDGQALRYEQYF.

This clonotype was recorded at least ten times. The rearrangement links TRBV29-1 to TRBJ1-4; a weak D match, TRBD1 (5 bases). The CDR3 has 12 residues. The V gene lost 8 bases and the J gene lost 5 bases, with 12 bases spanning the gap. CDR1 is SQVTM and CDR2 is ANQGSEA in the germline V gene. CDR3 loop: CSSRDGNEKLFF. The CDR3 nucleotides read TGCAGCTCTCGGGACGGGAATGAAAAACTGTTTTTT.

This clonotype has just a few counts. This chain joins TRBV30 and TRBJ2-3; TRBD2 aligns across 10 bases. The trim removed 1 base at V and 3 bases at J, leaving 1 base unmatched. The germline CDR1 and CDR2 sequences are GTSNPN and SVGIG (reference sequence). The CDR3 runs to 14 residues. CDR3 DNA sequence: TGTGCCTGGAGTGAGGGACTAGCGACAGATACGCAGTATTTT. It encodes CAWSEGLATDTQYF.

This chain links TRBV12-3 or TRBV12-4 with TRBJ2-7; D ambiguous. This CDR3 has 12 amino acids. The ends were cut back, 1 base at V and 6 bases at J, with 7 bases in the middle. CDR3: CASSLGPGEQYF. For the CDR3, the DNA is TGTGCCAGCAGTTTAGGGCCCGGCGAGCAGTACTTC.

This clonotype came up a few times. The CDR3 DNA sequence: TGTGCCAGCAGGCGTCAGGGGGTCGGCGAGCAGTACTTC. Protein: CASRRQGVGEQYF. V gene TRBV27 combines with J gene TRBJ2-7, with 7 bases aligning to TRBD1. This CDR3 is built from 13 residues. V shed 6 bases, J shed 6 bases, and the junction held 8 bases outside the gene matches. CDR1 is MNHEY, CDR2 SMNVEV, per germline (reference sequence).

This clonotype was counted only a few times. The chain recombines TRBV6-2 or TRBV6-3 with TRBJ2-5; perhaps TRBD2 as D (6 bases). The CDR3 contains 13 residues. The V end lost 2 bases, the J end lost 4 bases, and 8 bases lay between the germline ends. Looked up from germline, CDR1 is MNHEY and CDR2 is SVGEGT. The CDR3 DNA is TGTGCCAGCAGTTACGGAGCGGGAGAGACCCAGTACTTC. Amino acids: CASSYGAGETQYF.

This clonotype came up a few times. The DNA for the CDR3 is TGCAGTGCTTCCAACCGGGACACCGAAAGCGGCTACACCTTC. Translation: CSASNRDTESGYTF. This sequence joins TRBV20-1 and TRBJ1-2; D may be TRBD1 (6 bases). Trimming pared 5 bases from V and 8 bases from J, leaving 21 bases between. The CDR3 spans 14 residues. In germline, CDR1 is DFQATT, CDR2 SNEGSKA (reference sequence).

The sample holds many counts of this clonotype. The chain recombines TRBV6-6 with TRBJ1-5; TRBD1 is a possible D gene (6 bases). The CDR3 covers 15 residues. Germline V CDR1 and CDR2: MNHNY, SVGAGI (reference sequence). V lost 3 bases and J 6 bases, leaving 15 bases between the germline ends. The CDR3 coding sequence is TGTGCCAGCAGTTATCCCCCGTTACAGGGTCAGCCCCAGCATTTT. This encodes CASSYPPLQGQPQHF.

This clonotype showed up many times. The rearrangement joins TRBV11-3 to TRBJ2-1; TRBD2 matches at 13 bases. Per the germline V gene, CDR1 is SGHNT and CDR2 is YENEEA. The CDR3 consists of 18 residues. V trimming: 5 bases; J trimming: 2 bases; junction bases outside the gene matches: 9. The DNA for the CDR3 is TGTGCCAGCAGCCCCCGGACTAGCGGGAGTGTTCCCTACAATGAGCAGTTCTTC. The encoded protein is CASSPRTSGSVPYNEQFF. Looking up the rest from reference TRBV11-3 and TRBJ2-1 gives the full variable domain: EAGVVQSPRYKIIEKKQPVAFWCNPISGHNTLYWYLQNLGQGPELLIRYENEEAVDDSQLPKDRFSAERLKGVDSTLKIQPAELGDSAVYLCASSPRTSGSVPYNEQFFGPGTRLTVL.

The V and J genes are TRBV12-3 or TRBV12-4 and TRBJ1-2; weak D call: TRBD1 (6 bases). The length of the CDR3 is 12 residues. Trimming removed 4 bases from V and 8 bases from J, with 11 bases in between. DNA for the CDR3: TGTGCCAGCAGTTCACAGGGAGGAGGCTACACCTTC. It codes for CASSSQGGGYTF.